A single sample is the source of the 8 T cell receptor beta chains below, sequenced in a study of cytomegalovirus exposure and HLA in healthy donors. Amplification used 60 Vbeta primers and 13 Jbeta primers. Some clones are missing from TCRdb's copy, which holds only in-frame ones; the method was immunoSEQ multiplex PCR. Of about 69,000 clones detected, just under 70% appear once; the ten largest clones hold 10% to 11%. Specimen: PBMCs. The receptor set was obtained from a woman in her twenties or thirties in good health and CMV-seronegative.

The chain combines TRBV18 with TRBJ1-2; weak D call: TRBD1 (6 bases). CDR1 is KGHSH and CDR2 is LQKENI in the germline V gene. This CDR3 has 13 amino acids. The germline V and J ends were trimmed by 3 bases and 5 bases, with 10 bases remaining between them. In DNA, the CDR3 is TGTGCCAGCTCACCTGGGCAGGGGTATGGCTACACCTTC. Translated: CASSPGQGYGYTF. Filled out from reference TRBV18 and TRBJ1-2, the complete variable domain reads NAGVMQNPRHLVRRRGQEARLRCSPMKGHSHVYWYRQLPEEGLKFMVYLQKENIIDESGMPKERFSAEFPKEGPSILRIQQVVRGDSAAYFCASSPGQGYGYTFGSGTRLTVV.

CDR3 nucleotide sequence: TGTGCCACCAGCCTCCGGACGGGGACTGAGACCTACGAGCAGTACTTC. This gives the protein CATSLRTGTETYEQYF. The J gene is TRBJ2-7, the V gene TRBV15; weak D call: TRBD2 (6 bases). CDR3 size: 16 residues. Germline loops: CDR1 LNHNV, CDR2 YYDKDF (reference sequence). V dropped 5 bases and J dropped 2 bases, with 19 bases sitting between them.

The chain has TRBV6-5 and TRBJ1-2; weak D call: TRBD1 (5 bases). V was trimmed by 9 bases and J by 7 bases, leaving 15 bases between them. CDR1 is MNHEY and CDR2 is SVGAGI in the germline V gene. The CDR3 runs to 12 residues. The CDR3 protein is CASGRGRVGYTF. As DNA, the CDR3 is TGTGCCAGTGGAAGGGGAAGGGTTGGCTACACCTTC.

The chain carries TRBV6-4 and TRBJ1-1, with TRBD1 matching 8 bases. Germline V gives CDR1 MRHNA, CDR2 SNTAGT. The trim removed 3 bases at V and 4 bases at J, leaving 1 base unmatched. This CDR3 has 13 residues. The CDR3 DNA reads as TGTGCCAGCAGTGAGCAGGGGGCCACTGAAGCTTTCTTT. This translates into CASSEQGATEAFF.

This chain uses TRBV6-5 with TRBJ1-2; no reliable D call. Trimming removed 5 bases from V and 8 bases from J, with 15 bases in between. Germline lookup yields CDR1 MNHEY and CDR2 SVGAGI. The CDR3 runs to 13 residues. The CDR3 coding sequence is TGTGCCAGCAGTCCGACCCTGGGAGGGGGCTACACCTTC. This codes for CASSPTLGGGYTF.

V and J are TRBV2 and TRBJ2-1, with a weak D call TRBD2 (6 bases). V lost 4 bases and J 4 bases, leaving 11 bases between the germline ends. The CDR3 has 14 amino acids. Germline lookup yields CDR1 SNHLY and CDR2 FYNNEI. The CDR3 region has the DNA TGTGCCAGCAGTGCGGGGGTGGGGTACAATGAGCAGTTCTTC. Its protein product is CASSAGVGYNEQFF.

The V call is TRBV19, the J call TRBJ2-1; D is unclear. The CDR3 has 12 amino acids. Trimming shortened V by 9 bases and J by 0 bases, and 6 bases separated the two germline ends. Germline lookup yields CDR1 LNHDA and CDR2 SQIVND (reference sequence). CDR3 amino acids: CARNSSYNEQFF. CDR3 coding DNA: TGTGCCAGGAACAGCTCCTACAATGAGCAGTTCTTC.

V and J are TRBV19 and TRBJ1-3; 7 nucleotides agree with TRBD1. The V and J ends lost 7 bases and 1 base, in that order; junction bases with no gene match: 16. The CDR3 extends over 18 amino acids. The germline CDR1 and CDR2 sequences are LNHDA and SQIVND (reference sequence). The CDR3 DNA is TGTGCCAGTAATAGCCGGGACAGAGTTCTAATATCTGGAAACACCATATATTTT. Translating gives CASNSRDRVLISGNTIYF.